Listed below are T cell receptor beta chains from one sample, sequenced in a study of OX40 agonist ivuxolimab in advanced cancers. Data came from immunoSEQ multiplex PCR; TCRdb stores just in-frame clones and leaves some out. The profile shows approximately 74,000 clones, roughly 91% of them singletons. The sample in question was CD4+ or CD8+ T cells sorted from blood, obtained in a trial of the OX40 agonist ivuxolimab. Every receptor here comes from an adult with an advanced solid tumor such as melanoma, head and neck, liver or kidney cancer. Both conserved end residues are part of each CDR3. The D gene is left open where the match is weak. Clone size appears in some rows only: once, few, many, or a class for an expanded clone.

TRBJ2-1 TRBD2 - TRBV19 CASVGAGTSGGSSYNEQFF TGTGCCAGTGTAGGGGCCGGGACTAGCGGGGGCAGCTCCTACAATGAGCAGTTCTTC
TRBJ1-2 TRBD1 - TRBV28 CATQSGGQSMGYTF TGTGCCACCCAATCGGGGGGACAGTCTATGGGCTACACCTTC
TRBJ2-5 - - TRBV7-3 CASSPSPRETQYF TGTGCCAGCAGCCCCTCCCCCCGGGAGACCCAGTACTTC
TRBJ2-7 TRBD2 few TRBV5-1 CASSSVAGGPMDEQYF TGCGCCAGCAGCTCGGTGGCGGGAGGGCCAATGGACGAGCAGTACTTC
TRBJ2-7 TRBD2 - TRBV4-1 CASSQLSGRTLYEQYF TGCGCCAGCAGCCAACTTAGCGGGAGGACCCTCTACGAGCAGTACTTC
TRBJ2-3 - - TRBV28 CASSPPGLSTDTQYF TGTGCCAGCAGTCCTCCTGGACTAAGCACAGATACGCAGTATTTT
TRBJ1-1 - once TRBV5-1 CASRGEVEAFF TGCGCCAGCAGGGGGGAAGTTGAAGCTTTCTTT
TRBJ2-5 - - TRBV20-1 CSARVTRTQYF TGCAGTGCTAGGGTGACCAGGACCCAGTACTTC
TRBJ2-3 - once TRBV25-1 CASQDWASTDTQYF TGTGCCAGCCAAGACTGGGCTAGCACAGATACGCAGTATTTT
TRBJ2-2 - - TRBV10-3 CATRSVGELFF TGTGCCACCAGGAGTGTCGGGGAGCTGTTTTTT
TRBJ2-7 - - TRBV5-4 CASSFRQRAHYEQYF TGTGCCAGCAGCTTTAGGCAGCGGGCGCACTACGAGCAGTACTTC
TRBJ2-5 - - TRBV7-8 CASSLAREETQYF TGTGCCAGCAGCTTAGCTCGAGAAGAGACCCAGTACTTC
TRBJ2-3 - - TRBV15 CATSRDHADTQYF TGTGCCACCAGCAGAGATCACGCGGATACGCAGTATTTT
TRBJ1-6 - - TRBV5-1 CASSPDGSPRNSPLHF TGCGCCAGCAGCCCCGATGGTTCGCCGCGAAATTCACCCCTCCACTTT
TRBJ1-1 - - TRBV13 CASSPARRGTEAFF TGTGCCAGCAGCCCCGCCCGGCGAGGGACTGAAGCTTTCTTT
TRBJ1-1 - - TRBV6-6 CASSYSQEDRAEAFF TGTGCCAGCAGTTACTCCCAGGAGGATAGGGCTGAAGCTTTCTTT
TRBJ1-2 - - TRBV28 CASCVAPFYGYTF TGTGCCTCCTGCGTGGCCCCCTTCTATGGCTACACCTTC
TRBJ2-1 TRBD1 - TRBV5-4 CASNTGTGYNEQFF TGTGCCAGCAACACCGGGACAGGGTACAATGAGCAGTTCTTC
TRBJ1-5 - - TRBV21-1 CASSKKWSLDLSNQPQHF TGTGCCAGCAGCAAAAAGTGGTCCTTGGACCTTAGCAATCAGCCCCAGCATTTT
TRBJ2-7 - once TRBV11-2 CASSLGSGTPSSYEQYF TGTGCCAGCAGCTTAGGATCGGGGACTCCGAGCTCCTACGAGCAGTACTTC
TRBJ2-7 TRBD1 once TRBV5-5 CASSKDRVPEQYF TGTGCCAGCAGCAAGGACAGGGTTCCCGAGCAGTACTTC
TRBJ2-2 - - TRBV11-2 CASSRLPGGNTGELFF TGTGCCAGCAGCCGTCTCCCGGGCGGGAACACCGGGGAGCTGTTTTTT
TRBJ2-5 TRBD1 - TRBV7-2 CASSLVGGQGASRTQYF TGTGCCAGCAGCTTAGTAGGGGGACAGGGGGCTTCGCGGACCCAGTACTTC
TRBJ1-3 - once TRBV9 CASSANLLVSSGNTIYF TGTGCCAGCAGCGCCAACTTATTGGTAAGCTCTGGAAACACCATATATTTT
TRBJ2-2 - - TRBV6-1 CASRKVTGELFF TGTGCCAGCAGAAAAGTCACCGGGGAGCTGTTTTTT
TRBJ2-7 TRBD1 - TRBV18 CASSPPGQSTYEQYF TGTGCCAGCTCACCACCGGGACAGAGTACCTACGAGCAGTACTTC
TRBJ2-5 TRBD2 - TRBV7-9 CASSLGSGGLRGAQETQYF TGTGCCAGCAGCTTGGGAAGCGGGGGCCTCCGGGGAGCGCAAGAGACCCAGTACTTC
TRBJ2-3 - - TRBV2 CAGGAGDTQYF TGTGCCGGCGGGGCAGGAGATACGCAGTATTTT
TRBJ1-3 - once TRBV4-1 CASSLSVFSGNTIYF TGCGCCAGCAGCCTATCGGTCTTCTCTGGAAACACCATATATTTT
TRBJ1-2 - - TRBV30 CAWAGSASGGYTF TGTGCCTGGGCAGGGTCGGCATCAGGTGGCTACACCTTC
TRBJ1-3 TRBD1 - TRBV7-9 CASSLGGQGISGNTIYF TGTGCCAGCAGCTTGGGAGGACAGGGGATCTCTGGAAACACCATATATTTT
TRBJ2-2 TRBD1 - TRBV7-9 CASSWGQDPNTGELFF TGTGCCAGCAGCTGGGGACAGGACCCAAACACCGGGGAGCTGTTTTTT
TRBJ1-5 - once TRBV27 CASSGGGGVGQPQHF TGTGCCAGCAGTGGGGGCGGGGGAGTGGGTCAGCCCCAGCATTTT
TRBJ1-5 - - TRBV18 CASSPGGNQPQHF TGTGCCAGCTCCCCGGGGGGCAATCAGCCCCAGCATTTT
TRBJ2-7 TRBD2 - TRBV6-5 CASSTPGGYEQYF TGTGCCAGCAGTACCCCGGGGGGCTACGAGCAGTACTTC
TRBJ2-4 - - TRBV27 CASSSSPDGTWAKNIQYF TGTGCCAGCAGCTCTTCCCCGGACGGGACTTGGGCCAAAAACATTCAGTACTTC
TRBJ2-1 - - TRBV5-6 CASTWMGGDEQFF TGTGCCAGCACCTGGATGGGTGGCGATGAGCAGTTCTTC
TRBJ1-1 TRBD1 - TRBV11-3 CASSLSGQGNTEAFF TGTGCCAGCAGCTTATCCGGACAGGGGAACACTGAAGCTTTCTTT
TRBJ2-1 TRBD1 - TRBV19 CASSTDRGNEQFF TGTGCCAGTAGTACGGACAGGGGGAATGAGCAGTTCTTC
TRBJ1-1 TRBD1 - TRBV6-1 CASRGQFEAFF TGTGCCAGCAGGGGACAGTTTGAAGCTTTCTTT
TRBJ1-1 TRBD1 once TRBV2 CASSWDRGGTEAFF TGTGCCAGCAGTTGGGACAGGGGCGGAACTGAAGCTTTCTTT
TRBJ2-3 - - TRBV9 CASSAGGGTDTQYF TGTGCCAGCAGCGCCGGAGGAGGCACAGATACGCAGTATTTT
TRBJ2-7 - - TRBV11-3 CASSFSGASAGTLHEQYF TGTGCCAGCAGCTTTTCCGGGGCCTCCGCAGGGACCCTTCACGAGCAGTACTTC
TRBJ1-2 - - TRBV29-1 CSSRADGLYGYTF TGCAGCTCTCGGGCGGACGGGCTCTATGGCTACACCTTC
TRBJ1-6 - - TRBV25-1 CASSAQGRDSPLHF TGTGCCAGCAGTGCGCAGGGGAGGGATTCACCCCTCCACTTT
TRBJ1-2 - - TRBV11-3 CASSLRTSYGYTF TGTGCCAGCAGCTTAAGAACCTCCTATGGCTACACCTTC
TRBJ1-2 - - TRBV11-3 CASSQGYEGGGYGYTF TGTGCCAGCAGCCAGGGGTATGAGGGGGGCGGATATGGCTACACCTTC
TRBJ1-1 TRBD1 - TRBV29-1 CSVGQGAGEAFF TGCAGCGTTGGACAGGGGGCCGGTGAAGCTTTCTTT
TRBJ2-1 - - TRBV21-1 CASLGGTSGVSYNEQFF TGTGCCAGCTTGGGGGGGACTAGCGGGGTATCCTACAATGAGCAGTTCTTC
TRBJ1-5 TRBD1 once TRBV7-2 CASRGGQGSNQPQHF TGTGCCAGCAGGGGGGGACAGGGTAGCAATCAGCCCCAGCATTTT
TRBJ2-1 - - TRBV20-1 CSARESNEQFF TGCAGTGCTAGAGAATCCAATGAGCAGTTCTTC
TRBJ2-3 TRBD1 - TRBV10-2 CASSSARGQGDTDTQYF TGCGCCAGCAGTTCAGCCAGGGGGCAGGGGGACACAGATACGCAGTATTTT
TRBJ2-7 - - TRBV2 CATHRVENEQYF TGTGCCACCCACAGGGTGGAAAACGAGCAGTACTTC
TRBJ1-5 - - TRBV19 CASSTGRSDPQHF TGTGCCAGTAGTACCGGACGGTCTGATCCCCAGCATTTT
TRBJ2-6 TRBD1 - TRBV18 CASSASLTGSGANVLTF TGTGCCAGCTCAGCCTCCCTGACAGGGTCTGGGGCCAACGTCCTGACTTTC
TRBJ2-3 - - TRBV5-4 CASSPGTPYTDTQYF TGTGCCAGCAGCCCCGGGACACCTTACACAGATACGCAGTATTTT
TRBJ2-7 - - TRBV27 CASSRSGLSYEQYF TGTGCCAGCAGTCGCTCGGGCCTCTCCTACGAGCAGTACTTC
TRBJ2-2 TRBD1 - TRBV5-6 CASKNTGGKAGELFF TGTGCCAGCAAAAACACAGGGGGGAAAGCCGGGGAGCTGTTTTTT
TRBJ1-5 - - TRBV10-3 CAISEYPADSNQPQHF TGTGCCATCAGTGAGTACCCGGCTGATAGCAATCAGCCCCAGCATTTT
TRBJ2-6 - - TRBV5-8 CASSPTTSGANVLTF TGTGCCAGCAGCCCAACGACCTCTGGGGCCAACGTCCTGACTTTC